This TCR beta chain was sequenced in a study of cytomegalovirus exposure and HLA in healthy donors. Study results and limitations: Researchers reported that three CMV-associated chains were confirmed in vitro as CMV antigen-specific. The authors listed 150 or so TCR beta chains as cytomegalovirus-associated.

On this clone: Antigen unknown.

The CDR3 contains 17 residues. V lost 0 bases, J lost 5 bases, and 6 bases stayed unmatched. Germline lookup yields CDR1 SGHRS and CDR2 YFSETQ. Assay used: immunoSEQ multiplex PCR; TCRdb lists only in-frame clones, some missing. The sample has more than 95,000 clones; 85% to 90% are singletons. The receptor was isolated from a woman younger than 30 in good health and CMV-seronegative. This chain uses TRBV5-1 with TRBJ2-5, with TRBD2 identical over 14 bases. The source material was PBMCs. The CDR3 loop is CASSLVGTSGSGETQYF. CDR3 in DNA: TGCGCCAGCAGCTTGGTTGGGACTAGCGGGAGCGGGGAGACCCAGTACTTC.